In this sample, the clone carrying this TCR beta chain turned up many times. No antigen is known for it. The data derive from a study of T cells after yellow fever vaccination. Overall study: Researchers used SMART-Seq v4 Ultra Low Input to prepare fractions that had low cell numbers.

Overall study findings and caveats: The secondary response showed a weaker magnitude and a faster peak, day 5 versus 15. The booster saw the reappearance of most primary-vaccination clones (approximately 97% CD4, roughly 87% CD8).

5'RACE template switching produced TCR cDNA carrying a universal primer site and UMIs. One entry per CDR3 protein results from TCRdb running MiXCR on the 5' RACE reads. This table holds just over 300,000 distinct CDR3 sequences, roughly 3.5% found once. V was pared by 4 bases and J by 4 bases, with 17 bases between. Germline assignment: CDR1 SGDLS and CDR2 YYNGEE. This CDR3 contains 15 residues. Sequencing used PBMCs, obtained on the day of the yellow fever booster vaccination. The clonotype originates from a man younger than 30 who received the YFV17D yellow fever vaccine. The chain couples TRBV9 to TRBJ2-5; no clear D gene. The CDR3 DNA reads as TGTGCCAGCAGCACTCGCACCGGGCCCGGAGAGACCCAGTACTTC. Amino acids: CASSTRTGPGETQYF.